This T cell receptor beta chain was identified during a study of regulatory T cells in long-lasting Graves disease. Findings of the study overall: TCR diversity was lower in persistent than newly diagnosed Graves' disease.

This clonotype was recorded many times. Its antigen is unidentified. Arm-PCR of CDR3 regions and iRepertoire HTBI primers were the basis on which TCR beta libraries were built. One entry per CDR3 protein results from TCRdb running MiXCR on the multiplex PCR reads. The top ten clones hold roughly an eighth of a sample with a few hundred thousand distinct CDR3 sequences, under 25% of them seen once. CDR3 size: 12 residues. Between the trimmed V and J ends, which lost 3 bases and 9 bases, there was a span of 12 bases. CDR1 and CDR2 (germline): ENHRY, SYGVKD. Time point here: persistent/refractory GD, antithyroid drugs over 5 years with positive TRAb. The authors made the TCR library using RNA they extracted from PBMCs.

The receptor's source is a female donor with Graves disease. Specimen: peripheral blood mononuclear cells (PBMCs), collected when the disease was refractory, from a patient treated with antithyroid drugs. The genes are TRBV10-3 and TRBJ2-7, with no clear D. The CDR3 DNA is TGTGCCATCAGTGAACAGCTTTTTGGGCAGTACTTC. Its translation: CAISEQLFGQYF.